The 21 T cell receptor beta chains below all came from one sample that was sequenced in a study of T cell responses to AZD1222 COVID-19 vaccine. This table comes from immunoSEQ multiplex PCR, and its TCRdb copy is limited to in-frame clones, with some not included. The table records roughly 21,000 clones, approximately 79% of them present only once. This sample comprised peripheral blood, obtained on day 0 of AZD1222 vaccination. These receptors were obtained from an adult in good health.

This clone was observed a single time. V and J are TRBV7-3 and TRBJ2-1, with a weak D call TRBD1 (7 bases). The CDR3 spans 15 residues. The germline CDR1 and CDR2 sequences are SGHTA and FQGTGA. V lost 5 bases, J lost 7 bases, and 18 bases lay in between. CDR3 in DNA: TGTGCCAGCAGCCCCCAGGGGGGATTTGCGAATGAGCAGTTCTTC. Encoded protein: CASSPQGGFANEQFF. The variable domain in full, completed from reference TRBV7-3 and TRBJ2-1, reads GAGVSQTPSNKVTEKGKYVELRCDPISGHTALYWYRQSLGQGPEFLIYFQGTGAADDSGLPNDRFFAVRPEGSVSTLKIQRTERGDSAVYLCASSPQGGFANEQFFGPGTRLTVL.

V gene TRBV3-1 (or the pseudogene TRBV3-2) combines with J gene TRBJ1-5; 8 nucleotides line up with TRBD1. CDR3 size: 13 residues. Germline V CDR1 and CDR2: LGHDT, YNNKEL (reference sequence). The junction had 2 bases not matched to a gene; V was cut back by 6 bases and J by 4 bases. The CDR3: CASSRQGNQPQHF. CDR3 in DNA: TGTGCCAGCAGTCGACAGGGGAATCAGCCCCAGCATTTT.

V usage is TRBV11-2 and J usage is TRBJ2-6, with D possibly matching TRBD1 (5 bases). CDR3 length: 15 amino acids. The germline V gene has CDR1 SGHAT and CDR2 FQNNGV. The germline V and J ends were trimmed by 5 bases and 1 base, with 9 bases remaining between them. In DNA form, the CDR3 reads TGTGCCAGCAGCCCTCAGGGTTCTGGGGCCAACGTCCTGACTTTC. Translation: CASSPQGSGANVLTF.

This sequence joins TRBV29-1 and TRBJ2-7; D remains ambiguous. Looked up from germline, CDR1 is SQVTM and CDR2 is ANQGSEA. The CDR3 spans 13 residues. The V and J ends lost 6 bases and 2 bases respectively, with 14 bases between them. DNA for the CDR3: TGCAGCGTCGCCCCCGGTCCAGCCTACGAGCAGTACTTC. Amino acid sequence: CSVAPGPAYEQYF.

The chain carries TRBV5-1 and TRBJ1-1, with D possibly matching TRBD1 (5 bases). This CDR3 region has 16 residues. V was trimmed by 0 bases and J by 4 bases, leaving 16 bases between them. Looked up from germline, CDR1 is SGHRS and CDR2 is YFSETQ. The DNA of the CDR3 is TGCGCCAGCAGCTTGGGGGACCGGGTTACGGCCACTGAAGCTTTCTTT. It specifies CASSLGDRVTATEAFF.

The CDR3 coding sequence is TGTGCCAGCAGCTTAGTGGAGGGGGCCGTATATGGCTACACCTTC. Translated, it gives CASSLVEGAVYGYTF. This chain joins TRBV7-2 and TRBJ1-2; the match to TRBD1 covers 7 bases. The CDR3 spans 15 residues. The J segment lost 5 bases and the V segment lost 1 base, leaving 7 bases of the junction unmatched. Germline values: CDR1 SGHTA, CDR2 FQGNSA.

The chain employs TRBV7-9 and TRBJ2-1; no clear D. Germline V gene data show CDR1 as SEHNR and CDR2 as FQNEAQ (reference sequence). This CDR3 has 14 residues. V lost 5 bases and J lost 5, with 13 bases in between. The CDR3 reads CASSPTEAHNEQFF. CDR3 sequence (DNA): TGTGCCAGCAGCCCTACTGAGGCGCACAATGAGCAGTTCTTC.

The CDR3 is CASSDILTSGRAVETQYF. The CDR3 DNA follows: TGTGCCAGCAGTGACATACTGACTAGCGGGAGGGCCGTTGAGACCCAGTACTTC. This chain uses TRBV27 with TRBJ2-5; 14 nucleotides line up with TRBD2. The length of the CDR3 is 18 residues. Germline assignment: CDR1 MNHEY and CDR2 SMNVEV (reference sequence). V lost 5 bases to trimming and J lost 5 bases; unmatched junction nucleotides: 13.

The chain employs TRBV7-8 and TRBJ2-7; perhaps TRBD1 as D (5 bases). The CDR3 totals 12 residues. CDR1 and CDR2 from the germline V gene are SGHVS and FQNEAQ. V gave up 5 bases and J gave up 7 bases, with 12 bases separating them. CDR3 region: CASSRLGVEQYF. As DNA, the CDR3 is TGTGCCAGCAGCCGTTTAGGGGTAGAGCAGTACTTC.

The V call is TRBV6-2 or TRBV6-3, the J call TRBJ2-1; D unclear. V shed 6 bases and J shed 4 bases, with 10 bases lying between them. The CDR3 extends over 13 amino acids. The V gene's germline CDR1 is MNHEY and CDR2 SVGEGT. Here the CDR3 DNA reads TGTGCCAGCAGCCAGAAATCATACAATGAGCAGTTCTTC. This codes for CASSQKSYNEQFF.

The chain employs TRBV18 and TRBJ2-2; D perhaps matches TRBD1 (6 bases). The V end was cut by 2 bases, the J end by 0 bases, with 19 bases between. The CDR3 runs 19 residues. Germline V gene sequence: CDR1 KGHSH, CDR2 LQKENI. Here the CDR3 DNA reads TGTGCCAGCTCACCAAAGCTTATGGCAGGGGTGTCGAACACCGGGGAGCTGTTTTTT. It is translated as CASSPKLMAGVSNTGELFF.

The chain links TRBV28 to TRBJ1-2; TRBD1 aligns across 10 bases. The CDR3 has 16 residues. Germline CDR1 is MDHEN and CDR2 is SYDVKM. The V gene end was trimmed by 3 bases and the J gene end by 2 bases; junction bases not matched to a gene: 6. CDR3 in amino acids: CASSFLGQGVNYGYTF. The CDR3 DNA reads TGTGCCAGCAGTTTTCTAGGACAGGGGGTGAACTATGGCTACACCTTC.

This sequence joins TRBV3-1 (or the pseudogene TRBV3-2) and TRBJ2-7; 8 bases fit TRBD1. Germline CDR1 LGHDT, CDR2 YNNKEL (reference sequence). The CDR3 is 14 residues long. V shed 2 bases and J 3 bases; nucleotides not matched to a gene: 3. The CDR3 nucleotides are TGTGCCAGCAGCCAATACACAGGGGGCTACGAGCAGTACTTC. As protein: CASSQYTGGYEQYF.

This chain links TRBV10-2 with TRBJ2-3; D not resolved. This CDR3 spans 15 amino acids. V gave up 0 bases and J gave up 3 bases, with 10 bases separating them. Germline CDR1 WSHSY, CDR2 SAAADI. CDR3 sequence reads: CASSESMGWTDTQYF. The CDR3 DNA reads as TGCGCCAGCAGTGAGTCTATGGGGTGGACAGATACGCAGTATTTT.

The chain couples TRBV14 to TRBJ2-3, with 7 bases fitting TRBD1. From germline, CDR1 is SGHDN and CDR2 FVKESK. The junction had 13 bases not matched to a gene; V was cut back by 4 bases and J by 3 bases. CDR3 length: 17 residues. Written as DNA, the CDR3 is TGTGCCAGCAGCCCCCACACGACAGGGACGTTGACAGATACGCAGTATTTT. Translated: CASSPHTTGTLTDTQYF.

The CDR3 loop is CASRYRGTHEQYF. CDR3 DNA sequence: TGTGCCAGCAGATACAGGGGTACCCACGAGCAGTACTTC. The V gene is TRBV2, the J gene TRBJ2-7, with 7 bases matching TRBD1. The CDR3 spans 13 residues. The trim removed 6 bases at V and 5 bases at J, leaving 7 bases unmatched. Germline assignment: CDR1 SNHLY and CDR2 FYNNEI.

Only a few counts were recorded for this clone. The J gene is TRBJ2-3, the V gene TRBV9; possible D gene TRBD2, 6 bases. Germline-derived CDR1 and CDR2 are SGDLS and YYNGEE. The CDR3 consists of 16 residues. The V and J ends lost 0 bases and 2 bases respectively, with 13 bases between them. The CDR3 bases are TGTGCCAGCAGCGTAGTTCCGGAGGGGTCCACAGATACGCAGTATTTT. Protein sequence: CASSVVPEGSTDTQYF.

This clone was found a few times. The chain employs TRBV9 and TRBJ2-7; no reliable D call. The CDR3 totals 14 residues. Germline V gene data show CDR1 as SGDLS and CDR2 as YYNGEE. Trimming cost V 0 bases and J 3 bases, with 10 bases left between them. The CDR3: CASSVEVTGYEQYF. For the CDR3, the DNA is TGTGCCAGCAGCGTAGAAGTGACGGGCTACGAGCAGTACTTC.

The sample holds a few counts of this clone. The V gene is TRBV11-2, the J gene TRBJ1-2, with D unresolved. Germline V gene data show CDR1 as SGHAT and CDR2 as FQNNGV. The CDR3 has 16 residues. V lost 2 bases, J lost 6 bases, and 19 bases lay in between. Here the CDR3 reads CASSLHEGIALNGYTF. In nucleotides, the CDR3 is TGTGCCAGCAGCTTACACGAGGGAATTGCATTGAATGGCTACACCTTC.

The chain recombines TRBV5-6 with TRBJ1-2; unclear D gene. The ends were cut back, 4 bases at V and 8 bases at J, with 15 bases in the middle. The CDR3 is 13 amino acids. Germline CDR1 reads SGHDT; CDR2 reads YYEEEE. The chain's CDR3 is CASSPGDGRGYTF. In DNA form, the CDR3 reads TGTGCCAGCAGCCCTGGAGACGGAAGAGGCTACACCTTC.

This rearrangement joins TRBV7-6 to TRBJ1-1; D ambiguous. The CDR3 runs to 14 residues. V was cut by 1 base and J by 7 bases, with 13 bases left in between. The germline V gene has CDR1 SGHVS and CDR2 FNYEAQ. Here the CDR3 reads CASSLVVGGSEAFF. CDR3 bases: TGTGCCAGCAGCTTAGTAGTGGGAGGCAGTGAAGCTTTCTTT.